The clone carrying this T cell receptor beta chain showed up just a few times. The sample comes from a study of blood T cell repertoires in COVID-19. Across the study: Some COVID-19 samples were acute and others convalescent; all came from the United States, Italy and Spain. Sample material is recorded as cDNA or gDNA derived from T cells, B-cell-depleted T cells, or PBMCs.

Germline-derived CDR1 and CDR2 are SGHDT and YYEEEE. Deletions cut 9 bases from V and 5 bases from J, with 14 bases between. The CDR3 totals 13 residues. In the source study's methods: For nucleated cells, counts were estimated from reference gene primer amplification. This table comes from immunoSEQ multiplex PCR, and its TCRdb copy is limited to in-frame clones, with some not included. The DNA was the basis for D and trimming; V, J and clone size are from that table. The profile shows about 250,000 clones, over 80% of them singletons. This rearrangement joins TRBV5-6 to TRBJ1-4; weak D call: TRBD1 (5 bases). Sequencing used peripheral blood. The receptor was derived from a woman between 35 and 50 years old who had recovered from COVID-19. The CDR3 coding sequence is TGTGCCACCGGGAGGTGGGGGAATGAAAAACTGTTTTTT. Protein: CATGRWGNEKLFF.